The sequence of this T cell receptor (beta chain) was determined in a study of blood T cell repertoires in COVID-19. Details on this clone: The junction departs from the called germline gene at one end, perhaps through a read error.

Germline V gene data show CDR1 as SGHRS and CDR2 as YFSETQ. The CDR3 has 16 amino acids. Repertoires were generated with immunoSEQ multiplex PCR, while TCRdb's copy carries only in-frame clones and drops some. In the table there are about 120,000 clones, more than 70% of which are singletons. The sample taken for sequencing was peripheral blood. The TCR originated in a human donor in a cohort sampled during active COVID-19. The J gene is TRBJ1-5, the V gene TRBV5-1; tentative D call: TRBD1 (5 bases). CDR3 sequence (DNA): TGCGCCGGCAGCCCCCTGGGGCCTTATAGCAATCAGCCCCAGCATTTT. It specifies CAGSPLGPYSNQPQHF.